Listed below are T cell receptor beta chains from one sample, sequenced in a study of blood T cell repertoires in COVID-19. Sequencing used immunoSEQ multiplex PCR; TCRdb keeps in-frame clones, though not all of them. The sample carries nearly 250,000 clones, about 80% recorded once. Sequencing was done on a sample of peripheral blood. The receptor set was obtained from a woman aged 80 or over with acute or convalescent COVID-19. Each CDR3 is given with its conserved first and last residue. Size is stated for part of the rows, as once, few or many counts, or as a class when the clone is expanded.

v_call	clone_size	j_call	cdr3_aa
TRBV28	NA	TRBJ2-7	CASSSGTSGSRAVREQYF
TRBV5-6	NA	TRBJ2-4	CASSLDGTGLRLAKNIQYF
TRBV11-2	once	TRBJ1-4	CASSLDPGGSGEKLFF
TRBV7-2	NA	TRBJ2-2	CASSLGQGITGELFF
TRBV3-1/TRBV3-2	NA	TRBJ1-4	CASSHKYGTTNEKLFF
TRBV11-2	NA	TRBJ1-2	CASSPTLGTGNGEGYGYTF
TRBV18	few	TRBJ1-2	CASSPGLMGTMRDTF
TRBV19	many	TRBJ2-2	CASSSRQGGGYGTGELFF
TRBV5-8	NA	TRBJ2-2	CASSLNVRWSTGELFF
TRBV15	once	TRBJ1-1	CATSREFRDRNTEAFF
TRBV9	once	TRBJ2-6	CASSTHRASGANVLTF
TRBV12-3/TRBV12-4	NA	TRBJ2-1	CASSFGREAEQFF
TRBV18	NA	TRBJ2-5	CASSPLPTSGATNQETQYF
TRBV11-3	once	TRBJ2-1	CASSLERLAGANNEQFF
TRBV6-5	NA	TRBJ2-7	CASRMRQSYEQYF
TRBV9	NA	TRBJ1-1	CASSVVGQGNTEAFF
TRBV18	NA	TRBJ1-5	CASSPAADSNQPQHF
TRBV6-6	NA	TRBJ1-2	CASSFKSGGGYTF
TRBV5-5	NA	TRBJ2-5	CASSWSGSPQETQYF
TRBV7-2	NA	TRBJ2-3	CASSLIAGDTDTQYF
TRBV5-1	NA	TRBJ2-3	CASRGGTSGFDTQYF
TRBV5-1	NA	TRBJ2-1	CASSLVLAGGTGNEQFF
TRBV20-1	once	TRBJ2-2	CSASQLAGVKTGELFF
TRBV5-1	few	TRBJ2-7	CASSLGPRGGYEQYF
TRBV6-6	NA	TRBJ1-1	CASSSDRGRTEAFF
TRBV7-9	NA	TRBJ2-3	CASSFEGATDTQYF
TRBV10-1	once	TRBJ2-4	CASKEVAKNIQYF
TRBV7-9	once	TRBJ2-1	CASSSERDRGHNEQFF
TRBV30	few	TRBJ2-2	CAYAITGQSGELFF
TRBV2	NA	TRBJ1-2	CASSVGLSYGYTF
TRBV27	NA	TRBJ1-3	CASRRGGGNTIYF
TRBV2	few	TRBJ1-4	CASSEARTGSGEKLFF
TRBV4-3	NA	TRBJ2-1	CASSQWQRSSYNEQFF
TRBV11-2	NA	TRBJ2-2	CASSTGTGNTGELFF
TRBV5-1	once	TRBJ2-7	CASSLKTGSYEQYF
TRBV12-3/TRBV12-4	few	TRBJ1-1	CASSLGGPTEAFF
TRBV6-6	NA	TRBJ2-2	CASSYWTGGTGELFF
TRBV6-5	NA	TRBJ1-5	CASRTSGTGNQPQHF
TRBV7-2	NA	TRBJ1-5	CASSLDGSATGRINQPQHF
TRBV12-5	once	TRBJ2-2	CASGTGTGELFF
TRBV5-1	NA	TRBJ2-3	CASSPVRSGSATDTDTQYF
TRBV2	NA	TRBJ1-3	CASSESGISGNTIYF
TRBV4-3	once	TRBJ1-4	CASSQIPTGTALEKLFF
TRBV7-8	NA	TRBJ1-6	CASSGQGYSPLHF
TRBV2	once	TRBJ1-5	CASKDRRSNQPQHF
TRBV6-5	NA	TRBJ1-5	CASAGHSNQPQHF
TRBV19	NA	TRBJ2-2	CASSKTGGNTGELFF
TRBV6-5	NA	TRBJ1-4	CASSWDSPNEKLFF
TRBV19	once	TRBJ2-5	CARCQGRGETQYF
TRBV7-2	once	TRBJ1-3	CASSFIQGPGNTIYF
TRBV28	few	TRBJ1-2	CASSLPPTGINYGYTF
TRBV5-6	few	TRBJ1-2	CASSQDSLYGYTF
TRBV5-4	NA	TRBJ1-2	CASSPGTGVAYGYTF